A single sample gave rise to the 32 T cell receptor beta chains below, sequenced in a study of T cells in Graves' hyperthyroidism and ophthalmopathy. What was amplified from RNA transcripts were TCR beta CDR3 regions. A set of HTBI primers served as the primers for a first-round RT-PCR of the TCR CDR3. TCRdb reprocessed the multiplex PCR reads with MiXCR, giving one entry per CDR3 protein. The table lists approximately 380,000 distinct CDR3 sequences, about an eighth of them singletons. Material for sequencing was blood. The receptors were sampled from a man aged 50 or older with Graves' ophthalmopathy.

The chain couples TRBV3-1 to TRBJ2-1, with TRBD2 identical over 13 bases. The CDR3 has 18 residues. V trimming: 4 bases; J trimming: 8 bases; junction bases outside the gene matches: 14. Germline assignment: CDR1 LGHDT and CDR2 YNNKEL (reference sequence). CDR3 region: CASSRGGTSGILYHEQFF. DNA for the CDR3: TGTGCCAGCAGCCGAGGAGGGACTAGCGGGATTCTTTACCATGAGCAGTTCTTC.

This clonotype was counted many times. This chain links TRBV29-1 with TRBJ2-1; 12 nucleotides line up with TRBD2. CDR3 length equals 15 residues. V lost 5 bases to trimming and J lost 7 bases; unmatched junction nucleotides: 9. Per germline, CDR1 SQVTM and CDR2 ANQGSEA. CDR3 residues: CSVRGRLAGVNEQFF. In DNA, the CDR3 is TGCAGCGTTCGGGGGAGACTAGCGGGAGTGAATGAGCAGTTCTTC.

This clonotype has at least ten counts. The chain carries TRBV3-1 and TRBJ1-1, with TRBD1 matching 8 bases. Germline assignment: CDR1 LGHDT and CDR2 YNNKEL (reference sequence). The CDR3 runs to 14 residues. Trimming cost V 4 bases and J 4 bases; bases outside gene matches: 5. The CDR3 sequence: CASSRGQAGTEAFF. DNA for the CDR3: TGTGCCAGCAGCCGGGGACAGGCGGGCACTGAAGCTTTCTTT.

The CDR3 sequence: CASSYKKGLAGATYNEQFF. For the CDR3, the DNA is TGTGCCAGTAGCTACAAAAAGGGACTAGCGGGAGCTACCTACAATGAGCAGTTCTTC. This chain links TRBV19 with TRBJ2-1; 14 bases map to TRBD2. The germline V gene encodes CDR1 LNHDA and CDR2 SQIVND (reference sequence). After removal of 6 bases from V and 2 bases from J, the junction contained 12 bases not matched to a gene. The CDR3 length is 19 residues.

This clonotype was recorded many times. The chain uses TRBV3-1 and TRBJ1-2, with D unclear. CDR1 LGHDT and CDR2 YNNKEL come from the germline V gene (reference sequence). The CDR3 is 12 amino acids. Trimming cost V 3 bases and J 6 bases, with 8 bases left between them. The DNA of the CDR3 is TGTGCCAGCAGCCAGGGTCCGGATGGCTACACCTTC. It yields the protein CASSQGPDGYTF.

The sample holds many counts of this clonotype. The CDR3 loop is CASSPTGLETQYF. CDR3 nucleotides: TGTGCCAGCTCACCGACAGGGCTGGAGACCCAGTACTTC. The chain has TRBV18 and TRBJ2-5, with 7 nucleotides matching TRBD1. Per germline, CDR1 KGHSH and CDR2 LQKENI. J was trimmed by 5 bases and V by 3 bases; bases with no gene match: 3. The CDR3 covers 13 residues.

The rearrangement links TRBV10-3 to TRBJ2-7; 10 bases map to TRBD1. CDR1 and CDR2 (germline): ENHRY, SYGVKD. J lost 5 bases, V lost 5 bases, and 6 bases had no gene match. The CDR3 is 14 residues long. The DNA for the CDR3 is TGTGCCATCAGTTCGGACAGGGGGACGGACGAGCAGTACTTC. It codes for CAISSDRGTDEQYF.

This clonotype was seen at least ten times. DNA for the CDR3: TGTGCCAGCAGCTTACTGACAAAGTCCTACGAGCAGTACTTC. Amino acid sequence: CASSLLTKSYEQYF. The chain recombines TRBV7-8 with TRBJ2-7; D unclear. This CDR3 comprises 14 residues. Trimming shortened V by 2 bases and J by 1 base, and 9 bases separated the two germline ends. Looked up from germline, CDR1 is SGHVS and CDR2 is FQNEAQ. The full variable domain, in which reference TRBV7-8 and TRBJ2-7 provide the parts outside the CDR3, is GAGVSQSPRYKVAKRGQDVALRCDPISGHVSLFWYQQALGQGPEFLTYFQNEAQLDKSGLPSDRFFAERPEGSVSTLKIQRTQQEDSAVYLCASSLLTKSYEQYFGPGTRLTVT.

The genes are TRBV6-2 or TRBV6-3 and TRBJ2-2, with D tentatively TRBD1 (5 bases). Germline CDR1 MNHEY, CDR2 SVGEGT. The CDR3 is 14 amino acids. Deletions cut 2 bases from V and 2 bases from J, with 6 bases between. The CDR3 is CASSYQGNTGELFF. The CDR3 DNA reads as TGTGCCAGCAGTTACCAGGGAAACACCGGGGAGCTGTTTTTT.

This clonotype has a count of ten or more. The CDR3 nucleotides are TGTGCCAGCAAGGGACTAGCGGGAGGGACTGAGCAGTTCTTC. Translating gives CASKGLAGGTEQFF. The rearrangement links TRBV7-9 to TRBJ2-1, with 16 nucleotides matching TRBD2. V trimming: 7 bases; J trimming: 9 bases; junction bases outside the gene matches: 3. The CDR3 loop spans 14 amino acids. The V gene's germline CDR1 is SEHNR and CDR2 FQNEAQ (reference sequence).

This clonotype was seen many times. This rearrangement joins TRBV12-3 or TRBV12-4 to TRBJ1-2, with D perhaps TRBD1 (6 bases). V was shortened by 11 bases and J by 4 bases, with 14 bases between the two germline ends. This CDR3 is 12 amino acids long. This chain's CDR3 is CASKQGTYGYTF. CDR3 coding DNA: TGTGCCTCGAAACAGGGCACCTATGGCTACACCTTC.

On this clonotype itself: A much larger clone differs by one base, so this may be a read error. The conserved final phenylalanine or tryptophan is absent from the CDR3, which likely points to a read error. The J gene is TRBJ1-1, the V gene TRBV6-1, with D unresolved. The CDR3 is made up of 11 amino acids. The V gene's germline CDR1 is MNHNS and CDR2 SASEGT. V lost 2 bases and J lost 8, with 6 bases in between. In nucleotides, the CDR3 is TGTGCCAGCAGTGAAATCCAAGAAGCTTTCTCT. Its protein product is CASSEIQEAFS.

This clonotype was recorded many times. The V and J genes are TRBV2 and TRBJ2-1, with TRBD2 matching 10 bases. Trimming removed 4 bases from V and 8 bases from J; junction bases left unmatched: 11. The V gene's germline CDR1 is SNHLY and CDR2 FYNNEI. The CDR3 contains 16 residues. The CDR3 protein is CASSAQTSGLGDEQFF. The CDR3 DNA sequence: TGTGCCAGCAGTGCCCAGACTAGCGGGTTGGGGGATGAGCAGTTCTTC.

V gene TRBV5-8 combines with J gene TRBJ2-7; TRBD2 is a possible D gene (7 bases). Germline values: CDR1 SGHTS, CDR2 YDEGEE. The V gene lost 3 bases and the J gene lost 6 bases, with 19 bases spanning the gap. CDR3 length: 15 residues. CDR3 in amino acids: CASSSDPGGQAEQYF. Here the CDR3 DNA reads TGTGCCAGCAGCTCAGACCCCGGGGGGCAGGCCGAGCAGTACTTC.

This clonotype was found a few times. This chain connects TRBV5-1 to TRBJ2-2; no definite D call. This CDR3 is 14 amino acids long. In germline, CDR1 is SGHRS, CDR2 YFSETQ. Trimming cost V 4 bases and J 8 bases, with 15 bases left between them. The CDR3 bases are TGCGCCAGCAGCGAGGACGCCTGGTGGGGGGAGCTGTTTTTT. Translation gives CASSEDAWWGELFF.

The chain joins TRBV5-6 to TRBJ2-3; D ambiguous. Per the germline V gene, CDR1 is SGHDT and CDR2 is YYEEEE. Trimming took 0 bases from V and 2 from J, leaving 4 bases between them. The CDR3 covers 13 residues. CDR3 protein: CASSLVYTDTQYF. Written as DNA, the CDR3 is TGTGCCAGCAGCTTGGTCTACACAGATACGCAGTATTTT.

This clonotype occurred many times. The chain uses TRBV7-2 and TRBJ2-4; D is undetermined. The CDR3 is made up of 14 amino acids. V dropped 1 base and J dropped 9 bases, with 13 bases sitting between them. Germline CDR1 reads SGHTA; CDR2 reads FQGNSA. The CDR3 region has the DNA TGTGCCAGCAGCTTAGTGGTACAGAGTGGCATTCAGTACTTC. It encodes CASSLVVQSGIQYF.

The chain uses TRBV7-6 and TRBJ2-7; D remains ambiguous. Germline V gene data show CDR1 as SGHVS and CDR2 as FNYEAQ. There are 16 residues in the CDR3. Trimming stripped 1 base from V and 1 base from J, with 14 bases between. Here the CDR3 reads CASSLVGSTPSYEQYF. The CDR3 DNA follows: TGTGCCAGCAGCTTAGTCGGCAGCACCCCTTCCTACGAGCAGTACTTC.

Ten or more counts support this clonotype. The J gene is TRBJ2-5, the V gene TRBV6-1; weak D call: TRBD2 (6 bases). Trimming left V 7 bases short and J 0 bases short, with 21 bases between. This CDR3 region has 17 residues. Germline V gives CDR1 MNHNS, CDR2 SASEGT. CDR3 DNA: TGTGCCAGCATGGCAGTTTTGAGCGGGCGGTACCAAGAGACCCAGTACTTC. Translating gives CASMAVLSGRYQETQYF.

At least ten counts were recorded for this clonotype. The V and J genes are TRBV29-1 and TRBJ2-7; D ambiguous. This CDR3 spans 12 amino acids. V was shortened by 4 bases and J by 3 bases, with 10 bases between the two germline ends. Germline CDR1 reads SQVTM; CDR2 reads ANQGSEA. The CDR3, as DNA: TGCAGCGTTGTCTCCAGCATCTACGAGCAGTACTTC. It encodes CSVVSSIYEQYF.

As to this clonotype: One end of the junction is discordant with germline, which a read error may explain. V is TRBV7-9 and J is TRBJ2-7; 9 bases line up with TRBD2. The CDR3 contains 17 residues. Germline loops: CDR1 SEHNR, CDR2 FQNEAQ (reference sequence). CDR3 sequence reads: CAGSQDPSGTLLNGQYF. In DNA form, the CDR3 reads TGTGCCGGCAGCCAAGACCCTAGCGGGACCCTTCTCAACGGGCAGTACTTC. Full variable domain (remainder filled in from reference TRBV7-9 and TRBJ2-7): DTGVSQNPRHKITKRGQNVTFRCDPISEHNRLYWYRQTLGQGPEFLTYFQNEAQLEKSRLLSDRFSAERPKGSFSTLEIQRTEQGDSAMYLCAGSQDPSGTLLNGQYFGPGTRLTVT.

Ten or more counts support this clonotype. This chain uses TRBV30 with TRBJ2-3; D unclear. This CDR3 has 12 amino acids. With 2 bases removed from V and 1 base from J, the gap between germline ends came to 4 bases. The V gene's germline CDR1 is GTSNPN and CDR2 SVGIG (reference sequence). CDR3 nucleotides: TGTGCCTGGAGTATGGGCACAGATACGCAGTATTTT. It codes for CAWSMGTDTQYF.

At least ten counts were recorded for this clonotype. V gene TRBV12-3 or TRBV12-4 combines with J gene TRBJ2-1; 8 positions agree with TRBD2. Losses at the gene ends were 4 bases for V and 3 bases for J; bases not matched to a gene: 8. The CDR3 extends over 16 amino acids. CDR3 DNA: TGTGCCAGCAGTTCTGTTAGCGGGACGTTCTACAATGAGCAGTTCTTC. Encoded protein: CASSSVSGTFYNEQFF.

This clonotype has a count of ten or more. The chain recombines TRBV2 with TRBJ2-7; perhaps TRBD2 as D (5 bases). V was pared by 3 bases and J by 7 bases, with 13 bases between. The length of the CDR3 is 13 residues. Germline CDR1 SNHLY, CDR2 FYNNEI. The CDR3 DNA reads TGTGCCAGCAGTGACTACGGCACGGGAGAGCAGTACTTC. It yields the protein CASSDYGTGEQYF.

This clonotype turned up a few times. A read error may account for a junction end that differs from germline. The chain uses TRBV11-2 and TRBJ2-7; tentative D call: TRBD2 (7 bases). The CDR3 covers 16 residues. Germline V lookup: CDR1 SGHAT, CDR2 FQNNGV. The CDR3 sequence: CASSRMIGGANFEQCF. The CDR3 nucleotides read TGTGCCAGCAGCCGTATGATTGGGGGGGCGAATTTCGAGCAGTGCTTC.

In its sample, this clonotype was seen a few times. DNA of the CDR3: TGTGCCAGCTCGCCATGGGCAGATACGCAGTATTTT. Protein product: CASSPWADTQYF. The chain has TRBV6-1 and TRBJ2-3; D is uncertain. This CDR3 comprises 12 residues. CDR1 MNHNS and CDR2 SASEGT come from the germline V gene. With 8 bases removed from V and 4 bases from J, the gap between germline ends came to 10 bases.

This clonotype has a count of ten or more. The chain joins TRBV5-1 to TRBJ2-5; 8 nucleotides align to TRBD2. CDR1 and CDR2 from the germline V gene are SGHRS and YFSETQ. J lost 3 bases, V lost 4 bases, and 5 bases had no gene match. CDR3 size: 14 residues. CDR3 protein: CASSPLTSEETQYF. The CDR3 nucleotides read TGCGCCAGCAGCCCACTGACTAGCGAAGAGACCCAGTACTTC.

This chain uses TRBV24-1 with TRBJ1-2; D possibly corresponds to TRBD1 (5 bases). V lost 9 bases to trimming and J lost 4 bases, with 14 bases between them. Per germline, CDR1 KGHDR and CDR2 SFDVKD. The CDR3 sequence is 13 residues long. CDR3 DNA: TGTGCCACCGTAACCGGGACGGTCTATGGCTACACCTTC. Translation: CATVTGTVYGYTF.

In this sample, this clonotype turned up many times. V and J are TRBV29-1 and TRBJ2-2; unclear D gene. The germline V gene has CDR1 SQVTM and CDR2 ANQGSEA. The V gene lost 6 bases and the J gene lost 5 bases, with 7 bases spanning the gap. The CDR3 extends over 11 amino acids. The CDR3 loop reads CSVSITGELFF. CDR3 coding DNA: TGCAGCGTCAGCATAACCGGGGAGCTGTTTTTT.

This rearrangement joins TRBV10-1 to TRBJ2-3; 16 bases map to TRBD2. Germline V gives CDR1 WNHNN, CDR2 SYGVQD (reference sequence). The V and J ends lost 5 bases and 3 bases, in that order; junction bases with no gene match: 11. The CDR3 has 19 amino acids. The CDR3 region is CASSYVPGLAGGSTDTQYF. The CDR3 nucleotides read TGCGCCAGCAGTTACGTCCCGGGACTAGCGGGAGGGTCTACAGATACGCAGTATTTT.

This clonotype was detected only a few times. V is TRBV5-4 and J is TRBJ2-7, with TRBD1 matching over 10 bases. Germline CDR1 SGHNT, CDR2 YYREEE (reference sequence). Trimming took 6 bases from V and 0 from J; bases not matched to a gene: 6. The CDR3 spans 15 residues. The CDR3: CASTTGQGTSYEQYF. The DNA of the CDR3 is TGTGCCAGCACCACGGGACAGGGGACCTCCTACGAGCAGTACTTC.

This clonotype was picked up a small number of times. The chain is built from TRBV5-1 and TRBJ2-3; 8 bases map to TRBD2. The germline V gene encodes CDR1 SGHRS and CDR2 YFSETQ. This CDR3 has 15 residues. Losses at the gene ends were 4 bases for V and 1 base for J; bases not matched to a gene: 5. The chain's CDR3 is CASSQAGDRTDTQYF. CDR3 DNA: TGCGCCAGCAGCCAAGCGGGAGACCGCACAGATACGCAGTATTTT.